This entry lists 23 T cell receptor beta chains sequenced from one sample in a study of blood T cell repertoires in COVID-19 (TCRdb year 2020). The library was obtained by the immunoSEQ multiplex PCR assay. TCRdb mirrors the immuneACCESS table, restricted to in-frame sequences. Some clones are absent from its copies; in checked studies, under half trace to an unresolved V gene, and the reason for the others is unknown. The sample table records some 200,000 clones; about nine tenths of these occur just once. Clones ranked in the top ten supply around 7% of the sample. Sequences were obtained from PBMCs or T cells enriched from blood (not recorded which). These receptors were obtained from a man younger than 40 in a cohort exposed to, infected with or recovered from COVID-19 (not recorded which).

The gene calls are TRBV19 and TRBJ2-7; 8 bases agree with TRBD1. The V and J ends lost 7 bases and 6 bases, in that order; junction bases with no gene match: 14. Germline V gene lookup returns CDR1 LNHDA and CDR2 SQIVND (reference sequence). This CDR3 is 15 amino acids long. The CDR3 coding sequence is TGTGCCAGTAAAGGGTCGGCAGGGGGCTTCTCCGAGCAGTACTTC. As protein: CASKGSAGGFSEQYF. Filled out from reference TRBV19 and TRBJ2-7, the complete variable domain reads DGGITQSPKYLFRKEGQNVTLSCEQNLNHDAMYWYRQDPGQGLRLIYYSQIVNDFQKGDIAEGYSVSREKKESFPLTVTSAQKNPTAFYLCASKGSAGGFSEQYFGPGTRLTVT.

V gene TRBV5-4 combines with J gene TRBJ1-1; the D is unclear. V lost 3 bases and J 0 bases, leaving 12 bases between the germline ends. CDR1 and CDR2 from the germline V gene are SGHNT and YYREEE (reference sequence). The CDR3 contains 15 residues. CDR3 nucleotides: TGTGCCAGCAGCTGGGAGCGGTTCATGAACACTGAAGCTTTCTTT. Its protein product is CASSWERFMNTEAFF.

CDR3 loop: CASTSGGSSYNSPLHF. The CDR3 DNA follows: TGTGCCAGTACCTCCGGGGGTAGCTCCTATAATTCACCCCTCCACTTT. The chain employs TRBV28 and TRBJ1-6, with D possibly TRBD1 on 5 matching bases. Germline V gene sequence: CDR1 MDHEN, CDR2 SYDVKM. V was shortened by 9 bases and J by 0 bases, with 15 bases between the two germline ends. The CDR3 is made up of 16 amino acids.

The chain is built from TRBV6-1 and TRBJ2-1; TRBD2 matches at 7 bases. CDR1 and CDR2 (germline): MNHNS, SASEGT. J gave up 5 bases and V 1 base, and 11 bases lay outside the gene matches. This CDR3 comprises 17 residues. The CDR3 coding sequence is TGTGCCAGCAGTGAAGAAGTAGTGGCGGGAGTTAACAATGAGCAGTTCTTC. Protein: CASSEEVVAGVNNEQFF.

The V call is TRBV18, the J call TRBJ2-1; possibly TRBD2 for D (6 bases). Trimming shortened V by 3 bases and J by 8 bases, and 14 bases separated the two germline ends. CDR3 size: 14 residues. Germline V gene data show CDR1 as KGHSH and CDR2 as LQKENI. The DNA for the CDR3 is TGTGCCAGCTCACCCCGCCAAGGCGGGGATGAGCAGTTCTTC. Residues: CASSPRQGGDEQFF.

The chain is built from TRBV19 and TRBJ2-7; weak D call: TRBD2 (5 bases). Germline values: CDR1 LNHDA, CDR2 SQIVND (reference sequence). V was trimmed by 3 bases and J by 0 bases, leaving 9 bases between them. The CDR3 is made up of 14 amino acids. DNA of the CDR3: TGTGCCAGTAGTATTTTCCGGGACTCCTACGAGCAGTACTTC. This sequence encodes CASSIFRDSYEQYF.

The CDR3 is CASSHTTLSSGNTIYF. CDR3 DNA: TGTGCCAGCAGCCATACAACATTATCCTCTGGAAACACCATATATTTT. This chain connects TRBV14 to TRBJ1-3; D gene unclear. V was trimmed by 3 bases and J by 0 bases, leaving 12 bases between them. The germline V gene has CDR1 SGHDN and CDR2 FVKESK. The CDR3 is 16 amino acids.

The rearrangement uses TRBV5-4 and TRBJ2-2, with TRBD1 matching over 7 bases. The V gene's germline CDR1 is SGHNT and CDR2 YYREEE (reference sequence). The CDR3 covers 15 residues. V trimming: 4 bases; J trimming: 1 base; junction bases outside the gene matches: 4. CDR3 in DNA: TGTGCCAGCAGCCCGGGACAGAGGAACACCGGGGAGCTGTTTTTT. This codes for CASSPGQRNTGELFF.

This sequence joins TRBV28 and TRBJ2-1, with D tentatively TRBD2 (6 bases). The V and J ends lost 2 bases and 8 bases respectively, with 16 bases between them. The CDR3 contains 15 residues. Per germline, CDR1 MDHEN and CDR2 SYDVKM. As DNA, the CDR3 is TGTGCCAGCAGTTTAGAGGAGGGCCCAGGGCATGAGCAGTTCTTC. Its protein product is CASSLEEGPGHEQFF.

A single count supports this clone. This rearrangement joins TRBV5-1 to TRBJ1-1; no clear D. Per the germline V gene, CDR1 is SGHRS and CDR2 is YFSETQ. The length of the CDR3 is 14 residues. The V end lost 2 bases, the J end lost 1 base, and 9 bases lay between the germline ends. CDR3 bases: TGCGCCAGCAGCTTTGAAGGCGGGAACACTGAAGCTTTCTTT. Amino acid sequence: CASSFEGGNTEAFF.

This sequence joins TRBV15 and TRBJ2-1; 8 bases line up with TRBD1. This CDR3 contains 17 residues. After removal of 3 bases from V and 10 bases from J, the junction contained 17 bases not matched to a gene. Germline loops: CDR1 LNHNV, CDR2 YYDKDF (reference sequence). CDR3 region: CATSSPLGQGVLGEQFF. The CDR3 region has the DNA TGTGCCACCAGCAGTCCCCTAGGACAGGGTGTATTGGGGGAGCAGTTCTTC.

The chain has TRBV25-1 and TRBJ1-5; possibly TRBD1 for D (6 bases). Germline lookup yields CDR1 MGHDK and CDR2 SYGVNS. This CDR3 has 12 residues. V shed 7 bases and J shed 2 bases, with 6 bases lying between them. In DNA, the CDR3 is TGTGCCAGCAACAGGGGCAATCAGCCCCAGCATTTT. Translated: CASNRGNQPQHF. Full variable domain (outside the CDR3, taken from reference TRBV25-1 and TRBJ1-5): EADIYQTPRYLVIGTGKKITLECSQTMGHDKMYWYQQDPGMELHLIHYSYGVNSTEKGDLSSESTVSRIRTEHFPLTLESARPSHTSQYLCASNRGNQPQHFGDGTRLSIL.

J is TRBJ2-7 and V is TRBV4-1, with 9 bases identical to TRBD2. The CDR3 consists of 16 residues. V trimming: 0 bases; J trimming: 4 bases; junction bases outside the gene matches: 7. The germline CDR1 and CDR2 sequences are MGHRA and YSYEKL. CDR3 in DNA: TGCGCCAGCAGCCAAGAAGGATCTAGCGGGACTTACGAGCAGTACTTC. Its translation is CASSQEGSSGTYEQYF.

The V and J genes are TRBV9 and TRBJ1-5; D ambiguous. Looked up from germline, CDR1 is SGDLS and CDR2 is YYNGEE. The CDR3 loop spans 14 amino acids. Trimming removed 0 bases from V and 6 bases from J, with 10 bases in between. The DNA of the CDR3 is TGTGCCAGCAGCGTAGCGCCAGCGGGTCAGCCCCAGCATTTT. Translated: CASSVAPAGQPQHF.

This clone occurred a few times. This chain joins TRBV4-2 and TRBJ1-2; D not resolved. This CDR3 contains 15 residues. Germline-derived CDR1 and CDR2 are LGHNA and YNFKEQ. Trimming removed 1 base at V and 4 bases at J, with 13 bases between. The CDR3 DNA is TGTGCCAGCAGCCAAGTGTTTATGGGGAGCTATGGCTACACCTTC. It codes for CASSQVFMGSYGYTF.

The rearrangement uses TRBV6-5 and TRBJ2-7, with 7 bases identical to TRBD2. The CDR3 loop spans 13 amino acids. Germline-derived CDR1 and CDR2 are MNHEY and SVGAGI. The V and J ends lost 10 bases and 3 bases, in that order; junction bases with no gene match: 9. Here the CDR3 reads CATSSSGYYEQYF. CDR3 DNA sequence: TGTGCCACCTCCTCTAGCGGATACTACGAGCAGTACTTC.

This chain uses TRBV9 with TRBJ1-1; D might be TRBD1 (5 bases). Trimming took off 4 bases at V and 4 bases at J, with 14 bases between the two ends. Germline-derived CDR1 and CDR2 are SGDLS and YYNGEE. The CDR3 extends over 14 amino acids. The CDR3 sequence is CASSLNTQGTEAFF. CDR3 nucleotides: TGTGCCAGCAGCCTGAATACCCAGGGCACTGAAGCTTTCTTT.

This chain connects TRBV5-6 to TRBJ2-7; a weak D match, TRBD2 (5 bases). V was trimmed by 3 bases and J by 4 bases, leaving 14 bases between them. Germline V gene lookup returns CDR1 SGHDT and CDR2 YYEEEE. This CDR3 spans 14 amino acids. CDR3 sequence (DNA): TGTGCCAGCAGCTGGAGGTCTCCTAGGTACGAGCAGTACTTC. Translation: CASSWRSPRYEQYF. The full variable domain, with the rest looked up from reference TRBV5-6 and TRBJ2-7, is DAGVTQSPTHLIKTRGQQVTLRCSPKSGHDTVSWYQQALGQGPQFIFQYYEEEERQRGNFPDRFSGHQFPNYSSELNVNALLLGDSALYLCASSWRSPRYEQYFGPGTRLTVT.

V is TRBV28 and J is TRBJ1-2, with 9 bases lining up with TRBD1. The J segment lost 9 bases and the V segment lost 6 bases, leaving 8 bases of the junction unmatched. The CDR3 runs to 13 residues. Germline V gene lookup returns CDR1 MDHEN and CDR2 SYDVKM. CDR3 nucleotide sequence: TGTGCCAGCAGAACCGGGACAGGGTGGAGCTACACCTTC. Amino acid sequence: CASRTGTGWSYTF.

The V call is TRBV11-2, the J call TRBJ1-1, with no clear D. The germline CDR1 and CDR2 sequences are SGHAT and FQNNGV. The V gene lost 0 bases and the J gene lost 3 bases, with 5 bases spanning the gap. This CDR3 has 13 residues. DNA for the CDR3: TGTGCCAGCAGCTTAGATCCGGACACTGAAGCTTTCTTT. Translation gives CASSLDPDTEAFF. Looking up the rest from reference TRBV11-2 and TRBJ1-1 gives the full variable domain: EAGVAQSPRYKIIEKRQSVAFWCNPISGHATLYWYQQILGQGPKLLIQFQNNGVVDDSQLPKDRFSAERLKGVDSTLKIQPAKLEDSAVYLCASSLDPDTEAFFGQGTRLTVV.

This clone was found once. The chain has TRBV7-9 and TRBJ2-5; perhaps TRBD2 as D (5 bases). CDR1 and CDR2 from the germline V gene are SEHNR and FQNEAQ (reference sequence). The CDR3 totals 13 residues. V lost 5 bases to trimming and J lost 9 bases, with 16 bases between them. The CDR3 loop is CASSPDREPSQYF. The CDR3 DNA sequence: TGTGCCAGCAGCCCAGACCGGGAACCGTCCCAGTACTTC.

The CDR3 is CASRRNGITGGLYTEAFF. Here the CDR3 DNA reads TGTGCCAGTAGACGGAACGGAATAACAGGGGGCTTGTACACTGAAGCTTTCTTT. The chain joins TRBV19 to TRBJ1-1; the match to TRBD1 covers 9 bases. Germline loops: CDR1 LNHDA, CDR2 SQIVND (reference sequence). The CDR3 covers 18 residues. The V segment lost 6 bases and the J segment 3 bases; nucleotides outside the gene matches: 17.

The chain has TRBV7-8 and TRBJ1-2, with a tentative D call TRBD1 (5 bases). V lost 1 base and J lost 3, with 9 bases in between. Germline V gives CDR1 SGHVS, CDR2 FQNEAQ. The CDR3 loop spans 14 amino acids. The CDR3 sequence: CASSLDRQDYGYTF. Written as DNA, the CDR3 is TGTGCCAGCAGCTTAGACAGGCAGGACTATGGCTACACCTTC.